This T cell receptor (beta chain) appears in the sequencing data of a study of blood T cell repertoires in COVID-19. This clone was observed a single time. Only in-frame clones appear in the TCRdb table, and some are missing; sequencing was by immunoSEQ multiplex PCR. This sample has over 85,000 clones, with around 90% found just once. Germline V CDR1 and CDR2: SGHVS, FNYEAQ. With 4 bases clipped from V and 1 base from J, the junction kept 2 bases outside the gene matches. This CDR3 region has 15 residues. The origin of this receptor is a woman aged 45-65 years with COVID-19, enrolled during active disease. Sequenced input: peripheral blood. The genes are TRBV7-6 and TRBJ2-2, with 8 bases matching TRBD2. The CDR3, as DNA: TGTGCCAGCAGCTCTCTAGCGGGGAACACCGGGGAGCTGTTTTTT. It specifies CASSSLAGNTGELFF.